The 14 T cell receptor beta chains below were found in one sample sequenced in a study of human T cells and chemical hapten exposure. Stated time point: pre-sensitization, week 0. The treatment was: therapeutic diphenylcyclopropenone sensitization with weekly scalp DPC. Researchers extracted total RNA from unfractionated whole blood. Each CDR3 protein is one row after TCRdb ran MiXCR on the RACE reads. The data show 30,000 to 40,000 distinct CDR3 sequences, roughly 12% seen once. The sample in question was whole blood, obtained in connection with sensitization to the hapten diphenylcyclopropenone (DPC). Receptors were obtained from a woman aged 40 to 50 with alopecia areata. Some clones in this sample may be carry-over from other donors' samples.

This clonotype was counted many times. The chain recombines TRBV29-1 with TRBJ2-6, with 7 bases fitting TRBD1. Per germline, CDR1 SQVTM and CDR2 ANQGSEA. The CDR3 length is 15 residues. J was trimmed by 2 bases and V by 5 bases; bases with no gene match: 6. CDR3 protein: CSVRSGTAGANVLTF. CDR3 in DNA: TGCAGCGTTAGATCCGGGACAGCTGGGGCCAACGTCCTGACTTTC.

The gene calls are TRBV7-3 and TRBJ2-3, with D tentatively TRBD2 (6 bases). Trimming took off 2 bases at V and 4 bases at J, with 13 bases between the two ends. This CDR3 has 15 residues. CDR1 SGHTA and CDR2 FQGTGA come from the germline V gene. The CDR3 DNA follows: TGTGCCAGCAGCTTAGCCGGGAGTTGGGCAGATACGCAGTATTTT. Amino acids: CASSLAGSWADTQYF.

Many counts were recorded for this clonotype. CDR3 amino acids: CASSYSFVTATGQGRQETQYF. Here the CDR3 DNA reads TGTGCCAGCAGTTACTCCTTCGTGACTGCCACGGGACAGGGGCGCCAAGAGACCCAGTACTTC. The rearrangement uses TRBV6-2 or TRBV6-3 and TRBJ2-5; 10 bases fit TRBD1. CDR3 length: 21 residues. The V segment lost 0 bases and the J segment 1 base; nucleotides outside the gene matches: 17. Germline assignment: CDR1 MNHEY and CDR2 SVGEGT.

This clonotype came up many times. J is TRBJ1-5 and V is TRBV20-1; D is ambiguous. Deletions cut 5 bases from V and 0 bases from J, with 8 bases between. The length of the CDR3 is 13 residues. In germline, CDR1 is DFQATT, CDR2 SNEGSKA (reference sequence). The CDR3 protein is CSARESSNQPQHF. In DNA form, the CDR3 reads TGCAGTGCTCGGGAAAGTAGCAATCAGCCCCAGCATTTT.

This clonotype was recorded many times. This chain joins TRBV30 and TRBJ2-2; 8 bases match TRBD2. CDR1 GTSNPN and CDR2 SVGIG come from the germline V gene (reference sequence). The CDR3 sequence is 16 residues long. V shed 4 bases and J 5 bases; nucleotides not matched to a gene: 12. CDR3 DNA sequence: TGTGCCTGGACTAGCGGGCACGCCGGGCGAACCGGGGAGCTGTTTTTT. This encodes CAWTSGHAGRTGELFF. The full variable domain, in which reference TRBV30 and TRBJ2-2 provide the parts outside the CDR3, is SQTIHQWPATLVQPVGSPLSLECTVEGTSNPNLYWYRQAAGRGLQLLFYSVGIGQISSEVPQNLSASRPQDRQFILSSKKLLLSDSGFYLCAWTSGHAGRTGELFFGEGSRLTVL.

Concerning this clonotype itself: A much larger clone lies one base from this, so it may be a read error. CDR3 region: CASSEVQTEELFF. The CDR3 DNA sequence: TGTGCCAGCAGTGAAGTCCAGACCGAGGAGCTGTTTTTT. The rearrangement joins TRBV25-1 to TRBJ2-2; D unclear. There are 13 residues in the CDR3. CDR1 MGHDK and CDR2 SYGVNS come from the germline V gene.

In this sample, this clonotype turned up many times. The CDR3 bases are TGTGCCAGCAGCTTAGAGCCGACAGGGGCTTTACCGAGTGAGCAGTTCTTC. Translated: CASSLEPTGALPSEQFF. V gene TRBV7-2 combines with J gene TRBJ2-1; the match to TRBD1 covers 8 bases. The CDR3 totals 17 residues. Trimming at V came to 1 base and at J to 9 bases, leaving 14 bases not matched to a gene. The germline gives CDR1 SGHTA, CDR2 FQGNSA.

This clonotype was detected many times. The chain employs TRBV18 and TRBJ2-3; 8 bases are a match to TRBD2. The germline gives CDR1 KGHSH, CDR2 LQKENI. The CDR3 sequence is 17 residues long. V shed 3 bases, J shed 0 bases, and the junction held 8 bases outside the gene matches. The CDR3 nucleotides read TGTGCCAGCTCACCGAGGGGCGAGCGGGAGAGCACAGATACGCAGTATTTT. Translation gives CASSPRGERESTDTQYF.

CDR3 loop: CASSPRPGELFF. CDR3 DNA: TGTGCCAGCTCACCGCGCCCCGGGGAACTGTTTTTT. The chain is built from TRBV18 and TRBJ1-4; D gene ambiguous. CDR1 is KGHSH, CDR2 LQKENI, per germline. The CDR3 totals 12 residues. V dropped 3 bases and J dropped 12 bases, with 11 bases sitting between them.

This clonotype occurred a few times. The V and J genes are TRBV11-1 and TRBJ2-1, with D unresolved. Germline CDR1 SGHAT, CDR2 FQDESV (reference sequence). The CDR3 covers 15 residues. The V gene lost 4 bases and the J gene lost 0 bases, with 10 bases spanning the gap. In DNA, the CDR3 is TGTGCCAGCAGCTCACGGGCGAGCTCCTACAATGAGCAGTTCTTC. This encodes CASSSRASSYNEQFF.

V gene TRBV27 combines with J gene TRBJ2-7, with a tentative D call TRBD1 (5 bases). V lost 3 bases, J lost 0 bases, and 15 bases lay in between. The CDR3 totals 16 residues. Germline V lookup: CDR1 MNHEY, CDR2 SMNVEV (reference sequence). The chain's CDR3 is CASSFNAADSSYEQYF. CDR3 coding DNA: TGTGCCAGCAGTTTTAATGCTGCTGACAGCTCCTACGAGCAGTACTTC.

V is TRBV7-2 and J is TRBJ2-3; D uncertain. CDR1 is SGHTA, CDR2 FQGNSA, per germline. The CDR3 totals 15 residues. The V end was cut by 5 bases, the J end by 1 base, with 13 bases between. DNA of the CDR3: TGTGCCAGCAGCCCCCGAGGCGGCGGCACAGATACGCAGTATTTT. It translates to CASSPRGGGTDTQYF.

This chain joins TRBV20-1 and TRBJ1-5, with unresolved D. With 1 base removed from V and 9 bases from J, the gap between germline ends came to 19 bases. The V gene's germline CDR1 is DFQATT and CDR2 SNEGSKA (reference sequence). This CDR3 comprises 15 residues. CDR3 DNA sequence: TGCAGTGCTAGAGGGAAGAGGAGCACTTTGGCGCCCCAGCATTTT. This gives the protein CSARGKRSTLAPQHF.

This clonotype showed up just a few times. The CDR3 sequence is CSVRGQGLGQYF. CDR3 bases: TGCAGCGTTAGGGGACAGGGATTGGGGCAGTACTTC. The chain carries TRBV29-1 and TRBJ2-7, with 9 positions matching TRBD1. The CDR3 covers 12 residues. Germline loops: CDR1 SQVTM, CDR2 ANQGSEA. The J segment lost 9 bases and the V segment lost 5 bases, leaving 8 bases of the junction unmatched.